These 2 T cell receptor beta chains were sequenced from one sample in a study of cytomegalovirus exposure and HLA in healthy donors. In the PCR, 60 Vbeta and 13 Jbeta primers were used. This table comes from immunoSEQ multiplex PCR, and its TCRdb copy is limited to in-frame clones, with some not included. The sample holds some 140,000 clones, 80% seen once. The sequenced sample was PBMCs. These receptors were collected from a man under 40 in good health.

The rearrangement joins TRBV11-3 to TRBJ2-1; D might be TRBD1 (6 bases). CDR3 size: 12 residues. Germline lookup yields CDR1 SGHNT and CDR2 YENEEA. Trimming removed 6 bases from V and 9 bases from J, with 12 bases in between. In nucleotides, the CDR3 is TGTGCCAGCAGTCACGGACAGCCTGAGCAGTTCTTC. Translating gives CASSHGQPEQFF.

In nucleotides, the CDR3 is TGCGCCAGCAGCCAAGATCTCGGTGAGCAGTTCTTC. Translation: CASSQDLGEQFF. V usage is TRBV4-1 and J usage is TRBJ2-1; D gene uncertain. There are 12 residues in the CDR3. Trimming stripped 0 bases from V and 9 bases from J, with 6 bases between. CDR1 and CDR2 from the germline V gene are MGHRA and YSYEKL.